What follows are 8 T cell receptor beta chains derived from one specimen sequenced in a study of cytomegalovirus exposure and HLA in healthy donors. The PCR used 60 Vbeta and 13 Jbeta primers. The protocol was immunoSEQ multiplex PCR, while the TCRdb copy is restricted to in-frame clones and leaves out a portion. The sample lists some 130,000 clones, over 60% occurring once. Sequenced: PBMCs. These TCRs come from an older woman in good health and CMV-seronegative.

This clone was found a few times. The chain carries TRBV10-3 and TRBJ1-1, with 12 bases fitting TRBD1. V dropped 3 bases and J dropped 3; count of bases not matched to a gene: 11. The CDR3 spans 18 residues. Looked up from germline, CDR1 is ENHRY and CDR2 is SYGVKD. The CDR3 DNA sequence: TGTGCCATCAGTGACCCCGGGACAGGGGGCGGACTGTACACTGAAGCTTTCTTT. Its translation: CAISDPGTGGGLYTEAFF.

The chain recombines TRBV30 with TRBJ1-4; D not resolved. The CDR3 runs 13 residues. Germline CDR1 and CDR2: GTSNPN and SVGIG (reference sequence). Trimming stripped 2 bases from V and 5 bases from J, with 9 bases between. CDR3 in amino acids: CAWSYNQNEKLFF. The CDR3 nucleotides read TGTGCCTGGAGTTACAACCAAAATGAAAAACTGTTTTTT.

This chain links TRBV27 with TRBJ1-4; TRBD1 aligns across 9 bases. Germline values: CDR1 MNHEY, CDR2 SMNVEV (reference sequence). CDR3 length: 15 residues. The junction had 3 bases not matched to a gene; V was cut back by 4 bases and J by 3 bases. CDR3 coding DNA: TGTGCCAGCAGTTACAGGGGGCTTGCTAATGAAAAACTGTTTTTT. Its protein is CASSYRGLANEKLFF.

The chain links TRBV6-1 to TRBJ2-1, with D maybe TRBD1 (6 bases). The CDR3 contains 15 residues. Trimming shortened V by 7 bases and J by 10 bases, and 23 bases separated the two germline ends. The germline V gene encodes CDR1 MNHNS and CDR2 SASEGT. The CDR3 nucleotides are TGTGCCAGCAAAGGCGGCAGGGGCCTTCGAAGGGAGCAGTTCTTC. Its protein is CASKGGRGLRREQFF.

The chain uses TRBV6-1 and TRBJ2-7, with D perhaps TRBD1 (5 bases). Germline V lookup: CDR1 MNHNS, CDR2 SASEGT. The CDR3 contains 14 residues. The V end was cut by 8 bases, the J end by 5 bases, with 19 bases between. CDR3 region: CASLKQGLGNEQYF. The CDR3, as DNA: TGTGCCAGCCTGAAGCAGGGATTAGGGAACGAGCAGTACTTC.

The chain links TRBV6-5 to TRBJ2-7; D possibly corresponds to TRBD1 (5 bases). Germline CDR1 is MNHEY and CDR2 is SVGAGI. The V gene lost 0 bases and the J gene lost 3 bases, with 9 bases spanning the gap. There are 14 residues in the CDR3. The CDR3 DNA follows: TGTGCCAGCAGTTACTCGAACCAGGGCTACGAGCAGTACTTC. It encodes CASSYSNQGYEQYF.

The chain recombines TRBV5-4 with TRBJ2-1, with TRBD2 identical over 11 bases. The length of the CDR3 is 18 residues. Germline loops: CDR1 SGHNT, CDR2 YYREEE (reference sequence). J was trimmed by 4 bases and V by 3 bases; bases with no gene match: 12. CDR3 sequence reads: CASSSGTSGPKSYNEQFF. In DNA form, the CDR3 reads TGTGCCAGCAGCTCCGGGACTAGCGGACCGAAGAGTTACAATGAGCAGTTCTTC.

This chain connects TRBV2 to TRBJ1-5; D gene ambiguous. V lost 8 bases, J lost 0 bases, and 8 bases lay in between. This CDR3 region has 13 residues. Germline CDR1 SNHLY, CDR2 FYNNEI. In DNA form, the CDR3 reads TGTGCCAGCGCCAGGATTAGCAATCAGCCCCAGCATTTT. Translated, it gives CASARISNQPQHF.